The 23 T cell receptor beta chains given below trace back to one sample, sequenced in a study of T cell responses to AZD1222 COVID-19 vaccine. TCRdb keeps only in-frame clones here, not all; method: immunoSEQ multiplex PCR. The sample lists about 150,000 clones, around 90% occurring once. The material sequenced was peripheral blood, taken on day 0 of AZD1222 vaccination. These receptors originate from an adult in good health.

This chain links TRBV7-2 with TRBJ1-6; TRBD1 matches 7 bases. The CDR3 is 13 residues long. With V trimmed by 1 base and J by 14 bases, 5 bases remained unmatched. Looked up from germline, CDR1 is SGHTA and CDR2 is FQGNSA. In DNA, the CDR3 is TGTGCCAGCAGCTTAGGCACAGGGGTCACCCTCCACTTT. Protein product: CASSLGTGVTLHF.

The genes are TRBV20-1 and TRBJ1-1, with D tentatively TRBD1 (6 bases). The CDR3 totals 16 residues. The V gene lost 3 bases and the J gene lost 0 bases, with 17 bases spanning the gap. CDR1 is DFQATT and CDR2 is SNEGSKA in the germline V gene (reference sequence). The CDR3 region is CSASLGGPFMNTEAFF. CDR3 bases: TGCAGTGCTAGTCTGGGGGGGCCCTTCATGAACACTGAAGCTTTCTTT.

About this clone itself: The junction departs from the called germline gene at one end, perhaps through a read error. The chain employs TRBV7-2 and TRBJ1-2, with TRBD1 as a possible D gene (6 bases). The CDR3 spans 13 residues. Germline loops: CDR1 SGHTA, CDR2 FQGNSA. CDR3 amino acids: CASSIQPGQGLGF. CDR3 sequence (DNA): TGTGCCAGCAGCATACAGCCGGGCCAGGGGTTGGGCTTC.

The chain uses TRBV19 and TRBJ1-1; D uncertain. Germline-derived CDR1 and CDR2 are LNHDA and SQIVND (reference sequence). The length of the CDR3 is 14 residues. Trimming shortened V by 6 bases and J by 6 bases, and 17 bases separated the two germline ends. The CDR3 loop reads CASRPFEGRAEAFF. DNA for the CDR3: TGTGCCAGTAGGCCCTTCGAGGGTCGCGCTGAAGCTTTCTTT.

V is TRBV6-5 and J is TRBJ1-1, with D maybe TRBD1 (5 bases). V was pared by 2 bases and J by 0 bases, with 13 bases between. This CDR3 comprises 16 residues. Germline V gives CDR1 MNHEY, CDR2 SVGAGI. CDR3 sequence reads: CASSYRSGQLNTEAFF. The CDR3 DNA reads as TGTGCCAGCAGTTACAGATCAGGGCAGTTGAACACTGAAGCTTTCTTT.

V gene TRBV6-5 combines with J gene TRBJ1-2; D might be TRBD1 (5 bases). With 6 bases removed from V and 8 bases from J, the gap between germline ends came to 19 bases. The CDR3 sequence is 14 residues long. Per the germline V gene, CDR1 is MNHEY and CDR2 is SVGAGI. The CDR3 here is CASRGAPPGSGYTF. The CDR3 DNA follows: TGTGCCAGCAGAGGGGCCCCCCCGGGATCGGGCTACACCTTC.

V gene TRBV7-2 combines with J gene TRBJ1-1; 12 nucleotides line up with TRBD1. Germline V CDR1 and CDR2: SGHTA, FQGNSA. V gave up 5 bases and J gave up 11 bases; unmatched junction bases: 9. The CDR3 runs 14 residues. CDR3 bases: TGTGCCAGCAGCAGAGCCCGGGACAGGGGGCGGGCTTTCTTT. Translation gives CASSRARDRGRAFF.

V and J are TRBV14 and TRBJ2-1; no reliable D call. The CDR3 runs 11 residues. V gave up 4 bases and J gave up 8 bases, with 6 bases separating them. CDR1 is SGHDN and CDR2 is FVKESK in the germline V gene. The CDR3 region is CASSPTDEQFF. As DNA, the CDR3 is TGTGCCAGCAGCCCAACGGATGAGCAGTTCTTC.

V gene TRBV19 combines with J gene TRBJ1-1, with D unresolved. This CDR3 is 13 amino acids long. The V and J ends lost 3 bases and 4 bases respectively, with 9 bases between them. Germline V gene data show CDR1 as LNHDA and CDR2 as SQIVND (reference sequence). The CDR3 DNA follows: TGTGCCAGTAGTATCAGTAGGGTCACTGAAGCTTTCTTT. Translating gives CASSISRVTEAFF.

The chain links TRBV5-1 to TRBJ2-3, with 10 bases lining up with TRBD2. Trimming took 0 bases from V and 6 from J; bases not matched to a gene: 7. Looked up from germline, CDR1 is SGHRS and CDR2 is YFSETQ. The CDR3 is made up of 16 amino acids. This CDR3 reads CASSLETSGISDTQYF. The CDR3 bases are TGCGCCAGCAGCTTGGAAACTAGCGGGATCTCGGATACGCAGTATTTT.

V is TRBV5-1 and J is TRBJ2-7; D ambiguous. Trimming pared 4 bases from V and 2 bases from J, leaving 19 bases between. The CDR3 consists of 16 residues. The V gene's germline CDR1 is SGHRS and CDR2 YFSETQ. CDR3 residues: CASSTGPNLETYEQYF. CDR3 DNA: TGCGCCAGCAGCACCGGGCCAAATCTGGAGACCTACGAGCAGTACTTC.

The chain recombines TRBV11-2 with TRBJ1-1; no clear D gene. Germline V CDR1 and CDR2: SGHAT, FQNNGV. This CDR3 region has 14 residues. The V gene lost 5 bases and the J gene lost 1 base, with 11 bases spanning the gap. The DNA for the CDR3 is TGTGCCAGCAGCCCGGTTCTGGGGAACACTGAAGCTTTCTTT. Translation gives CASSPVLGNTEAFF. Complete variable domain (other parts from reference TRBV11-2 and TRBJ1-1): EAGVAQSPRYKIIEKRQSVAFWCNPISGHATLYWYQQILGQGPKLLIQFQNNGVVDDSQLPKDRFSAERLKGVDSTLKIQPAKLEDSAVYLCASSPVLGNTEAFFGQGTRLTVV.

The chain couples TRBV5-1 to TRBJ2-7; unclear D gene. The germline V gene encodes CDR1 SGHRS and CDR2 YFSETQ. Trimming took off 1 base at V and 4 bases at J, with 9 bases between the two ends. This CDR3 comprises 13 residues. The CDR3 sequence: CASSLSSSYEQYF. CDR3 coding DNA: TGCGCCAGCAGCTTGTCGTCTTCTTACGAGCAGTACTTC.

The count of this clone is one. V is TRBV6-6 and J is TRBJ1-2; TRBD1 matches at 8 bases. Looked up from germline, CDR1 is MNHNY and CDR2 is SVGAGI (reference sequence). The CDR3 consists of 17 residues. Trimming took 5 bases from V and 0 from J; bases not matched to a gene: 11. The CDR3 nucleotides are TGTGCCAGCAGTCCAACCACCACAGGGGGAACTAACTATGGCTACACCTTC. The encoded protein is CASSPTTTGGTNYGYTF.

The chain recombines TRBV28 with TRBJ2-1; maybe TRBD2 (5 bases). Germline values: CDR1 MDHEN, CDR2 SYDVKM. The CDR3 has 15 amino acids. Trimming cost V 3 bases and J 8 bases, with 17 bases left between them. As DNA, the CDR3 is TGTGCCAGCAGTTTGTTGTCCCCTAGCTCGGATGAGCAGTTCTTC. The encoded protein is CASSLLSPSSDEQFF. The full variable domain, rest sourced from reference TRBV28 and TRBJ2-1, is DVKVTQSSRYLVKRTGEKVFLECVQDMDHENMFWYRQDPGLGLRLIYFSYDVKMKEKGDIPEGYSVSREKKERFSLILESASTNQTSMYLCASSLLSPSSDEQFFGPGTRLTVL.

The rearrangement uses TRBV6-5 and TRBJ2-2; 8 bases are shared with TRBD1. J lost 4 bases, V lost 6 bases, and 7 bases had no gene match. Per the germline V gene, CDR1 is MNHEY and CDR2 is SVGAGI. CDR3 length equals 15 residues. Here the CDR3 reads CASSLQGAVTGELFF. CDR3 sequence (DNA): TGTGCCAGCAGCCTCCAGGGGGCCGTCACCGGGGAGCTGTTTTTT.

This clone was counted between two and nine times. J is TRBJ1-2 and V is TRBV25-1, with D possibly TRBD1 on 5 matching bases. Germline CDR1 reads MGHDK; CDR2 reads SYGVNS. Trimming removed 4 bases from V and 1 base from J, with 10 bases in between. The CDR3 covers 14 residues. The CDR3 spells CASSGPTVNYGYTF. DNA of the CDR3: TGTGCCAGCAGTGGTCCGACAGTTAACTATGGCTACACCTTC.

This clone was picked up one time. The CDR3 nucleotides read TGTGCCAGTAGTATCATGGGGGAGGGCCCCACCGGGGAGCTGTTTTTT. This codes for CASSIMGEGPTGELFF. The genes are TRBV19 and TRBJ2-2, with TRBD2 matching over 7 bases. This CDR3 comprises 16 residues. V lost 3 bases and J lost 4; bases outside the gene matches: 8. CDR1 is LNHDA and CDR2 is SQIVND in the germline V gene (reference sequence).

This rearrangement joins TRBV5-1 to TRBJ1-2; maybe TRBD1 (6 bases). The CDR3 is 12 amino acids. Trimming took 0 bases from V and 13 from J, leaving 13 bases between them. CDR1 and CDR2 (germline): SGHRS, YFSETQ. CDR3: CASSLGGQVTTF. For the CDR3, the DNA is TGCGCCAGCAGCTTGGGGGGGCAGGTAACCACCTTC.

The CDR3 DNA is TGCGCCAGCAGCCCGTCCCTACAGGCATGGTCGGACGAGCAGTACTTC. This codes for CASSPSLQAWSDEQYF. The rearrangement links TRBV4-1 to TRBJ2-7; D is perhaps TRBD1 (5 bases). The CDR3 runs 16 residues. With 4 bases removed from V and 5 bases from J, the gap between germline ends came to 21 bases. Germline CDR1 MGHRA, CDR2 YSYEKL.

This clone was detected only once. V and J are TRBV28 and TRBJ1-4, with a possible D match to TRBD1 (5 bases). The CDR3 length is 13 residues. CDR1 MDHEN and CDR2 SYDVKM come from the germline V gene. V lost 7 bases, J lost 5 bases, and 11 bases lay in between. The CDR3 DNA reads as TGTGCCAGCACTCGGACACAAAATGAAAAACTGTTTTTT. As protein: CASTRTQNEKLFF. Drawing the rest from reference TRBV28 and TRBJ1-4, the complete variable domain is DVKVTQSSRYLVKRTGEKVFLECVQDMDHENMFWYRQDPGLGLRLIYFSYDVKMKEKGDIPEGYSVSREKKERFSLILESASTNQTSMYLCASTRTQNEKLFFGSGTQLSVL.

The V gene is TRBV7-2, the J gene TRBJ1-5, with 7 bases aligning to TRBD1. V trimming: 4 bases; J trimming: 7 bases; junction bases outside the gene matches: 7. CDR1 SGHTA and CDR2 FQGNSA come from the germline V gene. The CDR3 totals 14 residues. CDR3 region: CASSWRQGGQPQHF. Written as DNA, the CDR3 is TGTGCCAGCAGCTGGAGACAGGGAGGCCAGCCCCAGCATTTT.

This clone was seen once. The rearrangement joins TRBV7-6 to TRBJ2-1; no clear D gene. The germline V and J ends were trimmed by 2 bases and 10 bases, with 9 bases remaining between them. Germline-derived CDR1 and CDR2 are SGHVS and FNYEAQ. This CDR3 has 12 amino acids. The CDR3, as DNA: TGTGCCAGCAGCTTATTATCAGGAGAGCAGTTCTTC. This encodes CASSLLSGEQFF.